The present entry profiles one T cell receptor (beta chain) with its context. Its antigen is not identified. This entry is derived from a study of cytomegalovirus exposure and HLA in healthy donors. The CDR3 sequence is 15 residues long. From germline, CDR1 is SGHKS and CDR2 YYEKEE (reference sequence). V shed 0 bases and J 1 base; nucleotides not matched to a gene: 1. Study-wide findings and caveats: Most subjects had HLA-A and HLA-B alleles reportedly predicted accurately by TCR beta sequences. In a later analysis, productive TCRs from donors in an Asian-associated ancestry cluster reportedly carried fewer N-insertions than the cohort mean. The only immune exposure information that was available was CMV serostatus. Owing to their indistinguishability, certain V segments, notably TRBV6-2 and TRBV6-3, were excluded.

Use of 60 Vbeta and 13 Jbeta primers characterized the PCR. Repertoires were generated with immunoSEQ multiplex PCR, while TCRdb's copy carries only in-frame clones and drops some. The repertoire consists of about 140,000 clones, with 61% occurring once and the leading ten covering about 1.8%. Sequencing was done on a sample of PBMCs. This chain connects TRBV5-5 to TRBJ2-1, with 7 bases fitting TRBD1. The sequence derives from a male donor in good health and CMV-seronegative. CDR3 in DNA: TGTGCCAGCAGCTTGGTGACAGGGTCCTACAATGAGCAGTTCTTC. Translating gives CASSLVTGSYNEQFF.